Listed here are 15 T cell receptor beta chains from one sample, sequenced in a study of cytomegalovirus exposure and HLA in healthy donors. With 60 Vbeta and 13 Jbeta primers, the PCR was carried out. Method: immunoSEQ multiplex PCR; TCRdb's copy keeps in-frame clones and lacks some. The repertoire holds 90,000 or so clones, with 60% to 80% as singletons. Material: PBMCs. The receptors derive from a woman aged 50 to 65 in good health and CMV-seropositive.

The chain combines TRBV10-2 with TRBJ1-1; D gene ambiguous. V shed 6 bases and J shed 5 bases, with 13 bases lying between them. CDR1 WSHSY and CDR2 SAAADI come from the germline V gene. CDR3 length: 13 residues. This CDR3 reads CASSLAFGTEAFF. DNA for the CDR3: TGCGCCAGCAGCCTTGCTTTCGGTACTGAAGCTTTCTTT.

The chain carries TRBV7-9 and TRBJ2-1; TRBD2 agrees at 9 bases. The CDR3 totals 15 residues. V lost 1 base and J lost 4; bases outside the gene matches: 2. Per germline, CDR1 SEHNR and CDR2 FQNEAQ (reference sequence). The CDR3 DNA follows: TGTGCCAGCAGCTTAGTGACTAGCGGTTACAATGAGCAGTTCTTC. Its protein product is CASSLVTSGYNEQFF.

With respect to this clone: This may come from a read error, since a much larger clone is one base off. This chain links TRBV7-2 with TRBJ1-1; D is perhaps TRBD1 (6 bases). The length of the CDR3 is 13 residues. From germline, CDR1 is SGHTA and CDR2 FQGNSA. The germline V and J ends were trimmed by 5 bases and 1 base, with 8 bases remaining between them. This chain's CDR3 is CASSPGQNTEAFF. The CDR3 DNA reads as TGTGCCAGCAGCCCGGGACAGAACACTGAAGCTTTCTTT.

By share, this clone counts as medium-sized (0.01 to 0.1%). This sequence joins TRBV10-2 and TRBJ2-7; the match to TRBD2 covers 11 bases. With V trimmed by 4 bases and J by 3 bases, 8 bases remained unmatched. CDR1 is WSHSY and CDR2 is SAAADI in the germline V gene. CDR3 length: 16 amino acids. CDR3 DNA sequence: TGCGCCAGCAGTGCTATCCCGGGACTAGCGGTCTACGAGCAGTACTTC. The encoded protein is CASSAIPGLAVYEQYF.

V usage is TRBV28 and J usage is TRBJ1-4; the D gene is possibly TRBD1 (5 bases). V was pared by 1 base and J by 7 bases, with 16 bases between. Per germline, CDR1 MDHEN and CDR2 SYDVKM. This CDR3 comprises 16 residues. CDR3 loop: CASSLSLGGFGEKLFF. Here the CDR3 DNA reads TGTGCCAGCAGTTTATCGCTTGGGGGGTTTGGTGAAAAACTGTTTTTT.

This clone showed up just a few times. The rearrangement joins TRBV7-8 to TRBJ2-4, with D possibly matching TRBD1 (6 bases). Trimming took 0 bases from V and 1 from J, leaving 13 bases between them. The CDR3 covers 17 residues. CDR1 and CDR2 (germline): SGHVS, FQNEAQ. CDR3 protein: CASSLAFRGNAKNIQYF. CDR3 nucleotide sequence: TGTGCCAGCAGCTTAGCATTCAGGGGAAACGCCAAAAACATTCAGTACTTC.

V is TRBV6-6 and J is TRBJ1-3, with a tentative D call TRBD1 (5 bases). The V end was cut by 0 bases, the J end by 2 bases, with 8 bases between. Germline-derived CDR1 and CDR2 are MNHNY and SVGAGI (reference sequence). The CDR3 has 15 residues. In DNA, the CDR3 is TGTGCCAGCAGTTACTCCCGGACACCTGGAAACACCATATATTTT. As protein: CASSYSRTPGNTIYF.

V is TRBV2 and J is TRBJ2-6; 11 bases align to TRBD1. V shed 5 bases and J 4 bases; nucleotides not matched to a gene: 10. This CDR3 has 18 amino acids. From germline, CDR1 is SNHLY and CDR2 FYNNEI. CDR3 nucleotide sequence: TGTGCCAGCAGTATAGGGACAGGGGGTGTGGGGGGGGCCAACGTCCTGACTTTC. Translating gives CASSIGTGGVGGANVLTF.

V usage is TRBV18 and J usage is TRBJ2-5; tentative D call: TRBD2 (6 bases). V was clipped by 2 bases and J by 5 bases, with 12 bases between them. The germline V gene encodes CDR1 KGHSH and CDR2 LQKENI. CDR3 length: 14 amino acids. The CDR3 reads CASSPNVGGETQYF. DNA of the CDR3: TGTGCCAGCTCACCAAACGTAGGAGGGGAGACCCAGTACTTC.

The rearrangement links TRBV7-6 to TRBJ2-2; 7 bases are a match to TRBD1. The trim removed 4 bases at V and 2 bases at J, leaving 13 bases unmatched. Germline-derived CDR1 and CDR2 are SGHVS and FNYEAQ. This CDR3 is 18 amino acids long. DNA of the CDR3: TGTGCCAGCAGCTCGGGACAGAGGGGGTACTCTAACACCGGGGAGCTGTTTTTT. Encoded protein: CASSSGQRGYSNTGELFF.

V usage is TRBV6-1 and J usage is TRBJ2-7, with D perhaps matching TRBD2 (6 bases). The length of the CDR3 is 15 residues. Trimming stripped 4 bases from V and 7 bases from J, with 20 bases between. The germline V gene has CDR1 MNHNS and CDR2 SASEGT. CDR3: CASSVQVGGVGEQYF. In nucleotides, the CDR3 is TGTGCCAGCAGTGTACAGGTGGGAGGTGTTGGTGAGCAGTACTTC.

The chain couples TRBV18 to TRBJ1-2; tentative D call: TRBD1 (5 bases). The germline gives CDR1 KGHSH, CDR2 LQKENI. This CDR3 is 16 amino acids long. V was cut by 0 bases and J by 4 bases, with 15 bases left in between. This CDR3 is CASSPPGSGMGYGYTF. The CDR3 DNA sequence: TGTGCCAGCTCACCACCAGGATCAGGGATGGGCTATGGCTACACCTTC.

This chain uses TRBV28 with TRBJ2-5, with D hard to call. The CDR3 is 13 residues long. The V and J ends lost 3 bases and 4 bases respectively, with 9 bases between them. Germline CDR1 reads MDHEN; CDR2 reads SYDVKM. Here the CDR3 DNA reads TGTGCCAGCAGTTTGACGACACCAGAGACCCAGTACTTC. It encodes CASSLTTPETQYF.

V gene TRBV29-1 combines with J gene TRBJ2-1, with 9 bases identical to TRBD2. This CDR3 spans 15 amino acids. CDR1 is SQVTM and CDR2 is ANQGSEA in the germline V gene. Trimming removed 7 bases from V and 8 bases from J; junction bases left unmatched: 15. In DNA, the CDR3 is TGCAGCGCTGGGGGGAGTAGCGGGAGACCCGATGAGCAGTTCTTC. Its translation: CSAGGSSGRPDEQFF.

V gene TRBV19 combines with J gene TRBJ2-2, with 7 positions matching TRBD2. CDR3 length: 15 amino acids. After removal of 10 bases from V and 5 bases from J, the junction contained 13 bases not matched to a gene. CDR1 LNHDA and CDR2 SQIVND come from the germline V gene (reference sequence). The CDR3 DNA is TGTGCCACCAAAGGCGGGAGTAAAAGGACCGGGGAGCTGTTTTTT. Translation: CATKGGSKRTGELFF.